The 21 T cell receptor beta chains presented below share a single source sample, sequenced in a study of T cells in Graves' hyperthyroidism and ophthalmopathy. Researchers took RNA transcripts and amplified the TCR beta CDR3 regions from them. HTBI primers were used for first-round RT-PCR of the TCR CDR3. Using its own MiXCR run on the multiplex PCR reads, TCRdb lists one record per CDR3 protein. The data contain 330,000 or so distinct CDR3 sequences, 15% to 20% of them singletons. Sequenced input: blood. Receptor source: a woman aged 40 to 50 with Graves' ophthalmopathy.

The CDR3 loop is CASSLHLLYEQYF. In DNA form, the CDR3 reads TGTGCCAGCAGCCTTCACCTGCTCTACGAGCAGTACTTC. This chain uses TRBV11-2 with TRBJ2-7; D gene unclear. Germline loops: CDR1 SGHAT, CDR2 FQNNGV. V shed 5 bases and J shed 3 bases, with 11 bases lying between them. The CDR3 consists of 13 residues.

This clonotype has at least ten counts. The CDR3 region is CATSSRDRELTGELFF. The CDR3 DNA reads as TGTGCCACCAGCAGCCGGGACAGGGAGCTCACCGGGGAGCTGTTTTTT. This chain joins TRBV15 and TRBJ2-2, with 9 bases fitting TRBD1. The CDR3 runs 16 residues. Losses at the gene ends were 3 bases for V and 4 bases for J; bases not matched to a gene: 6. The germline CDR1 and CDR2 sequences are LNHNV and YYDKDF (reference sequence).

This clonotype has ten or more counts. CDR3 DNA: TGCAGCGTTGCAGACAGGGTGAACACTGAAGCTTTCTTT. It codes for CSVADRVNTEAFF. The chain employs TRBV29-1 and TRBJ1-1, with 7 bases lining up with TRBD1. Germline CDR1 SQVTM, CDR2 ANQGSEA. Losses at the gene ends were 4 bases for V and 0 bases for J; bases not matched to a gene: 2. This CDR3 region has 13 residues.

This clonotype appeared a single time. The V and J genes are TRBV30 and TRBJ1-1; D not certain. The CDR3 loop spans 12 amino acids. The V gene lost 0 bases and the J gene lost 5 bases, with 7 bases spanning the gap. CDR1 is GTSNPN and CDR2 is SVGIG in the germline V gene (reference sequence). The CDR3: CAWSVLVTEAFF. The CDR3 DNA sequence: TGTGCCTGGAGTGTTTTGGTTACTGAAGCTTTCTTT.

This clonotype was detected ten times or more. This chain uses TRBV11-2 with TRBJ1-3; D is unclear. Germline loops: CDR1 SGHAT, CDR2 FQNNGV. V was clipped by 4 bases and J by 8 bases, with 12 bases between them. The CDR3 is 13 residues long. CDR3 sequence (DNA): TGTGCCAGCAGCTGGGTCGTCGGAGACACCATATATTTT. Amino acid sequence: CASSWVVGDTIYF.

This clonotype occurred a few times. The chain links TRBV6-5 to TRBJ2-4; D possibly corresponds to TRBD1 (5 bases). From germline, CDR1 is MNHEY and CDR2 SVGAGI. The CDR3 has 14 residues. Trimming left V 4 bases short and J 0 bases short, with 7 bases between. CDR3 sequence (DNA): TGTGCCAGCAGTTTACAGGTAGCCAAAAACATTCAGTACTTC. As protein: CASSLQVAKNIQYF.

This clonotype was seen many times. The chain has TRBV6-5 and TRBJ1-3; TRBD1 might be the D (6 bases). The CDR3 covers 15 residues. Deletions cut 6 bases from V and 2 bases from J, with 14 bases between. Germline V gene data show CDR1 as MNHEY and CDR2 as SVGAGI. The CDR3 DNA reads as TGTGCCAGCAGGCTAGGGGGGGCTCCTGGAAACACCATATATTTT. The encoded protein is CASRLGGAPGNTIYF.

The chain recombines TRBV24-1 with TRBJ1-1; no reliable D call. The ends were cut back, 7 bases at V and 1 base at J, with 15 bases in the middle. The CDR3 has 15 residues. Per germline, CDR1 KGHDR and CDR2 SFDVKD. The CDR3 DNA reads TGTGCCACCAGACCCACGGGCCCCACGAACACTGAAGCTTTCTTT. It translates to CATRPTGPTNTEAFF.

This clonotype is medium-sized by share. The chain is built from TRBV12-3 or TRBV12-4 and TRBJ1-1; 9 positions agree with TRBD1. The V gene end was trimmed by 6 bases and the J gene end by 9 bases; junction bases not matched to a gene: 8. This CDR3 comprises 13 residues. For the CDR3, the DNA is TGTGCCAGCAGGTTCTTGAACAGGGGGCAAGCTTTCTTT. Its translation is CASRFLNRGQAFF.

This clonotype showed up many times. The chain has TRBV7-9 and TRBJ2-5; D may be TRBD1 or TRBD2 (6 bases each). Germline CDR1 reads SEHNR; CDR2 reads FQNEAQ (reference sequence). This CDR3 is 17 amino acids long. The V end was cut by 1 base, the J end by 3 bases, with 18 bases between. The CDR3: CASSLDGGSGAEETQYF. The DNA of the CDR3 is TGTGCCAGCAGCTTAGATGGCGGCTCGGGGGCCGAAGAGACCCAGTACTTC. Based on the CDR3 plus reference TRBV7-9 and TRBJ2-5, the full variable domain is DTGVSQNPRHKITKRGQNVTFRCDPISEHNRLYWYRQTLGQGPEFLTYFQNEAQLEKSRLLSDRFSAERPKGSFSTLEIQRTEQGDSAMYLCASSLDGGSGAEETQYFGPGTRLLVL.

This clonotype was detected ten times or more. J is TRBJ2-2 and V is TRBV24-1; tentatively, D is TRBD2 (5 bases). V lost 3 bases and J 3 bases, leaving 10 bases between the germline ends. This CDR3 comprises 15 residues. CDR1 KGHDR and CDR2 SFDVKD come from the germline V gene. The CDR3: CATSDVLRDTGELFF. DNA of the CDR3: TGTGCCACCAGTGATGTCCTGCGGGACACCGGGGAGCTGTTTTTT.

This clonotype occurred many times. The chain recombines TRBV10-3 with TRBJ2-2, with D maybe TRBD2 (5 bases). The CDR3 sequence is 15 residues long. Germline-derived CDR1 and CDR2 are ENHRY and SYGVKD. Trimming took 6 bases from V and 5 from J, leaving 16 bases between them. The CDR3 loop is CAIRPSHSRTGELFF. Written as DNA, the CDR3 is TGTGCCATCAGGCCTAGCCATTCTCGAACCGGGGAGCTGTTTTTT.

This clonotype was seen only a few times. This chain joins TRBV18 and TRBJ2-2; D is unresolved. V lost 6 bases to trimming and J lost 0 bases, with 14 bases between them. In germline, CDR1 is KGHSH, CDR2 LQKENI. This CDR3 spans 16 amino acids. CDR3 in amino acids: CASSRSSGTNTGELFF. DNA for the CDR3: TGTGCCAGCTCTCGCTCATCGGGTACGAACACCGGGGAGCTGTTTTTT.

This clonotype was recorded at least ten times. The rearrangement joins TRBV28 to TRBJ2-7, with a tentative D call TRBD1 (6 bases). There are 15 residues in the CDR3. V was shortened by 6 bases and J by 0 bases, with 15 bases between the two germline ends. Germline V gene lookup returns CDR1 MDHEN and CDR2 SYDVKM. CDR3 residues: CASRTGQSFSYEQYF. Written as DNA, the CDR3 is TGTGCCAGCAGGACTGGACAGTCTTTCTCCTACGAGCAGTACTTC.

There are many counts of this clonotype. The chain links TRBV6-5 to TRBJ2-5; 13 bases are shared with TRBD2. The CDR3 has 16 amino acids. The junction had 1 base not matched to a gene; V was cut back by 0 bases and J by 3 bases. Germline V gene data show CDR1 as MNHEY and CDR2 as SVGAGI. The CDR3 loop reads CASSYSGLAGEETQYF. CDR3 nucleotides: TGTGCCAGCAGTTACTCTGGACTAGCGGGAGAAGAGACCCAGTACTTC.

Turning to this clonotype: A clone one base away is much larger, so this may be a read error. The chain uses TRBV6-1 and TRBJ1-1; D is perhaps TRBD1 (6 bases). CDR1 and CDR2 from the germline V gene are MNHNS and SASEGT. V lost 6 bases and J 10 bases, leaving 18 bases between the germline ends. CDR3 length: 13 residues. CDR3 nucleotides: TGTGCCAGCAGCCGGGACGGGGGGCTTTTAGCTTTCTTT. Translation gives CASSRDGGLLAFF.

This clonotype was counted at least ten times. This rearrangement joins TRBV20-1 to TRBJ2-7, with 16 bases matching TRBD2. Germline CDR1 DFQATT, CDR2 SNEGSKA (reference sequence). After removal of 3 bases from V and 4 bases from J, the junction contained 3 bases not matched to a gene. The length of the CDR3 is 15 residues. The CDR3 DNA follows: TGCAGTGCTAGCCAGGGACTAGCGGGAGGGTACGAGCAGTACTTC. This sequence encodes CSASQGLAGGYEQYF.

This clonotype occurred many times. The V gene is TRBV7-9, the J gene TRBJ2-5; D remains ambiguous. V lost 1 base and J 1 base, leaving 7 bases between the germline ends. From germline, CDR1 is SEHNR and CDR2 FQNEAQ (reference sequence). This CDR3 is 14 amino acids long. DNA of the CDR3: TGTGCCAGCAGCTTAGAGACGGCCCAAGAGACCCAGTACTTC. Protein product: CASSLETAQETQYF.

This clonotype has at least ten counts. CDR3 DNA sequence: TGTGCCAGCAGTGGGGACAGGGGAAATGGCTACACCTTC. Translating gives CASSGDRGNGYTF. This rearrangement joins TRBV28 to TRBJ1-2; TRBD1 aligns across 10 bases. Germline V gene data show CDR1 as MDHEN and CDR2 as SYDVKM. The length of the CDR3 is 13 residues. The ends lost 5 bases at V and 6 bases at J; junction bases unmatched: 3.

To note about this clonotype: The germline gene is not matched at one end of the junction; a read error may be the cause. The V and J genes are TRBV6-2 or TRBV6-3 and TRBJ1-2; possible D gene TRBD1, 5 bases. The CDR3 sequence is 16 residues long. Per germline, CDR1 MNHEY and CDR2 SVGEGT. DNA for the CDR3: TGTGCCAGCAGTGGGCCAGGGATGGCGAGGGGCTATGGCTACATCTTC. Protein: CASSGPGMARGYGYIF.

Ten or more counts support this clonotype. V usage is TRBV20-1 and J usage is TRBJ2-7; D is unclear. V lost 6 bases, J lost 0 bases, and 15 bases lay in between. Germline lookup yields CDR1 DFQATT and CDR2 SNEGSKA (reference sequence). CDR3 length equals 14 residues. The CDR3 sequence is CSARTQKYSYEQYF. The CDR3 nucleotides read TGCAGTGCCAGAACACAGAAATACTCCTACGAGCAGTACTTC.